The clone carrying this T cell receptor (beta chain) was seen ten or more times. Its antigen remains unknown. This sample is part of a study of T cells in Graves' hyperthyroidism and ophthalmopathy. Across the study: Peripheral blood was taken when the disease was first diagnosed, before any treatment began. Study results and limitations: Most clonotypes expanded in thyroid above 0.001 were likewise present in blood. The authors' 13 V-J model separated ophthalmopathy from stable hyperthyroidism.

Germline V gene lookup returns CDR1 SGHAT and CDR2 FQNNGV. The CDR3 runs to 16 residues. The V gene lost 5 bases and the J gene lost 4 bases, with 17 bases spanning the gap. The blood specimen was taken at initial hyperthyroidism diagnosis, before any ophthalmopathy symptoms. Amplification of TCR beta CDR3 regions was performed using RNA transcripts as template. The primer set for the first-round RT-PCR of the TCR CDR3 was HTBI. TCRdb passed the multiplex PCR reads through MiXCR, listing each CDR3 protein once. The repertoire includes hundreds of thousands of distinct CDR3 sequences, 25% of them detected once, and around 28% sits in the top ten.

The receptor comes from a man aged 35 to 55 with Graves' hyperthyroidism that later progressed to Graves' ophthalmopathy. J is TRBJ2-2 and V is TRBV11-2; perhaps TRBD1 as D (5 bases). Material: blood. The CDR3 sequence is CASSRNPTETTGELFF. In DNA form, the CDR3 reads TGTGCCAGCAGCCGAAACCCGACAGAAACCACCGGGGAGCTGTTTTTT.